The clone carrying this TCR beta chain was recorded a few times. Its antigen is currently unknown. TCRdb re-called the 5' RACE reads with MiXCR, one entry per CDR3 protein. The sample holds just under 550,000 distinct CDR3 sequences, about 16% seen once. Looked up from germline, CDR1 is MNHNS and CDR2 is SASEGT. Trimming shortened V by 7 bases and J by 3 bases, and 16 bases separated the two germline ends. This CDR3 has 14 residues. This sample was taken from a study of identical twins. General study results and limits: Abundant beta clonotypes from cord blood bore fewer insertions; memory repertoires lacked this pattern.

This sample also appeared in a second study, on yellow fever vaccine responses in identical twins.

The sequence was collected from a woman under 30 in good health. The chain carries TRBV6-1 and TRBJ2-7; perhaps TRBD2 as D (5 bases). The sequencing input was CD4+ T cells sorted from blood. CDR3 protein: CASNPGGRSYEQYF. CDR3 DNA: TGTGCCAGCAACCCCGGAGGCAGGAGCTACGAGCAGTACTTC.